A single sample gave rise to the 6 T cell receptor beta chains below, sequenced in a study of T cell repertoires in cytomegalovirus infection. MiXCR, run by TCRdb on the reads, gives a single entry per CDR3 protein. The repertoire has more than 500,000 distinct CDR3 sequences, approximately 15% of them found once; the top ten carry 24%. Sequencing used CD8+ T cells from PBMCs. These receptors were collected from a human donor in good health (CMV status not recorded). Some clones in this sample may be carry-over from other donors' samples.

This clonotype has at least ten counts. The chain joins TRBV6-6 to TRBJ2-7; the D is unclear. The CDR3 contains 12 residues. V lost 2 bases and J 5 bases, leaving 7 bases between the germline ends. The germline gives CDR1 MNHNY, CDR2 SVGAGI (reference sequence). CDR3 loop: CASSYIPNEQYF. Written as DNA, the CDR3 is TGTGCCAGCAGTTACATCCCGAACGAGCAGTACTTC.

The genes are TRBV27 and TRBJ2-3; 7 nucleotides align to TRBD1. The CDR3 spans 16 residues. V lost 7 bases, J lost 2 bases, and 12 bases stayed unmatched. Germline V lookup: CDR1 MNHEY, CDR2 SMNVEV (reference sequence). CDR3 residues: CASTPLPGQSTDTQYF. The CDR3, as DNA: TGTGCCAGCACCCCCCTCCCGGGACAGTCCACAGATACGCAGTATTTT.

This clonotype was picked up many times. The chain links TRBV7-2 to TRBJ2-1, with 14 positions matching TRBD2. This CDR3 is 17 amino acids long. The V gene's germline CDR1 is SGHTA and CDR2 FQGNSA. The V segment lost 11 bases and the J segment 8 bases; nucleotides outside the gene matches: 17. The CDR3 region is CAGSGSSGTSGSYEQFF. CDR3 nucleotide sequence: TGTGCCGGGTCAGGGTCCTCAGGGACTAGCGGGAGCTATGAGCAGTTCTTC. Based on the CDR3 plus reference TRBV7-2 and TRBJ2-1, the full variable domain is GAGVSQSPSNKVTEKGKDVELRCDPISGHTALYWYRQSLGQGLEFLIYFQGNSAPDKSGLPSDRFSAERTGGSVSTLTIQRTQQEDSAVYLCAGSGSSGTSGSYEQFFGPGTRLTVL.

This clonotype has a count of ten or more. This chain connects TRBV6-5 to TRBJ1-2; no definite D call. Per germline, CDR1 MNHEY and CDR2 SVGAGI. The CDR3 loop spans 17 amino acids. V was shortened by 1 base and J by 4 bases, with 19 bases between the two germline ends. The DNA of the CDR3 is TGTGCCAGCAGTTACTACATTGATCACGCGGGAGGCTATGGCTACACCTTC. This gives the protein CASSYYIDHAGGYGYTF.

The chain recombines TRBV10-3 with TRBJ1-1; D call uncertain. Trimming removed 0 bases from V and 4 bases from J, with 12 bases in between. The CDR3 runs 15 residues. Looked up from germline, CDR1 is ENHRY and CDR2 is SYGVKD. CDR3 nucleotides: TGTGCCATCAGTGAGTCGACGGGAAGAAGCACTGAAGCTTTCTTT. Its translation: CAISESTGRSTEAFF.

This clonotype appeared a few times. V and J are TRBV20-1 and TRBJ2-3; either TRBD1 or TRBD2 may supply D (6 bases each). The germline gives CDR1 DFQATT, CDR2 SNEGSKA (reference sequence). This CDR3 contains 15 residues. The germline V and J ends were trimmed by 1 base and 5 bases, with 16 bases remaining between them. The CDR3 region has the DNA TGCAGTGCTAGAGTGGGGGGCAGGGTGAAAGATACGCAGTATTTT. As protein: CSARVGGRVKDTQYF.